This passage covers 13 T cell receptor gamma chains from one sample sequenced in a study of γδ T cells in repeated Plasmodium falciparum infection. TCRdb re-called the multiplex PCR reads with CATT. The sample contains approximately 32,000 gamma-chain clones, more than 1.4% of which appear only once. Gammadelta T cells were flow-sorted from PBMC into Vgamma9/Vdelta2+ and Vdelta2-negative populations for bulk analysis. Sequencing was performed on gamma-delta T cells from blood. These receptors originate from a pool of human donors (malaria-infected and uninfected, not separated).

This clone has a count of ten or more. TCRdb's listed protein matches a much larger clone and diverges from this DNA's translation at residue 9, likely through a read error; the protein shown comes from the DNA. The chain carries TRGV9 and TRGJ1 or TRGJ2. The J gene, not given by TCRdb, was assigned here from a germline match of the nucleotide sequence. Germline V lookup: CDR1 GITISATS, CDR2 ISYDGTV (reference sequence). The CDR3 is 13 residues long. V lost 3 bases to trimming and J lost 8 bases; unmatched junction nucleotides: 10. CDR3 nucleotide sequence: TGTGCCTTGTGGGAGCCTATCGGGGATAAGAAACTCTTT. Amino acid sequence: CALWEPIGDKKLF.

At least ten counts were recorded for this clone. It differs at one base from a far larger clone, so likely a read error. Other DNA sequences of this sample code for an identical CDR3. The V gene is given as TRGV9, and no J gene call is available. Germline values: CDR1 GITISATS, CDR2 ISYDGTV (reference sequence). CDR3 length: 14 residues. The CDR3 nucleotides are TGTGCCTTGTGGGAGGTCGCCTCCTATTATAAGAAGCTCTTT. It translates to CALWEVASYYKKLF.

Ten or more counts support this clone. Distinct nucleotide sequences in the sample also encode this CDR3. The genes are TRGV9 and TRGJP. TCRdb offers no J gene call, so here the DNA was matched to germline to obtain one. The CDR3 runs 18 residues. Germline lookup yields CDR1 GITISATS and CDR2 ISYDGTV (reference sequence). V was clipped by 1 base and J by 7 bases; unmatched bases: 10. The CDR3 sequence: CALWEVIDNELGKKIKVF. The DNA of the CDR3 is TGTGCCTTGTGGGAGGTCATCGACAACGAGTTGGGCAAAAAAATCAAGGTATTT.

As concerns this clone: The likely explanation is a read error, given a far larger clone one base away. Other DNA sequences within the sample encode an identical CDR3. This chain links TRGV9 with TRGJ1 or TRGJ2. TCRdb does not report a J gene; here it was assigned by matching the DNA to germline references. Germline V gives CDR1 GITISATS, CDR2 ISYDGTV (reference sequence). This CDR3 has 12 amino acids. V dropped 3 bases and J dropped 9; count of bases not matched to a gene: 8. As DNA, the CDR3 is TGTGCCTTGTGGGAGCCTGTGCCTAAGAAACTCTTT. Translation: CALWEPVPKKLF.

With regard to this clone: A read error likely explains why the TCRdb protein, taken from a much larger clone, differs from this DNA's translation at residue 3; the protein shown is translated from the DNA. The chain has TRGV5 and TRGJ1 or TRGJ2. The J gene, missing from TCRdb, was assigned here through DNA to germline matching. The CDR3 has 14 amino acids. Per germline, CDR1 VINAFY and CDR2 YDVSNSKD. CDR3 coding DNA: TGTGCCGCCTGGGACAGGCCTGGACCCTATAAGAAACTCTTT. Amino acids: CAAWDRPGPYKKLF.

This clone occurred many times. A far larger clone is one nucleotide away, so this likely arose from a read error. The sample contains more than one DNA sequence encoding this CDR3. CDR3 region: CALWEVELGKKIKVF. The CDR3 DNA reads as TGTGCCTTGTGGGAGGTGGAGTTGGGCAAAAAGATCAAGGTATTT. This chain connects TRGV9 to TRGJP. Germline loops: CDR1 GITISATS, CDR2 ISYDGTV (reference sequence). CDR3 size: 15 residues.

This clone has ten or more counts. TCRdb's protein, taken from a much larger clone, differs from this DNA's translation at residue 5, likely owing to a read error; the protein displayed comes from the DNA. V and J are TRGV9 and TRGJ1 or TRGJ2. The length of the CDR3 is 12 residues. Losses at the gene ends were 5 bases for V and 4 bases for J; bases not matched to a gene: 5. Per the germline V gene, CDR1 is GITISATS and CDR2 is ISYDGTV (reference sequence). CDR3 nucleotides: TGTGCCTTGTGGGCTCCCTATTATAAGAAACTCTTT. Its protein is CALWAPYYKKLF.

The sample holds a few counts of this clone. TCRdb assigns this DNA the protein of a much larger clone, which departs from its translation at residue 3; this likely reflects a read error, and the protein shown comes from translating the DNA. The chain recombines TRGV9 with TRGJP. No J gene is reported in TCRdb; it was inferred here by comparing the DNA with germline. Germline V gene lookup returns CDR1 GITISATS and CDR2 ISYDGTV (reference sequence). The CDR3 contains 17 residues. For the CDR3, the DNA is TGTGCCTCGTGGGAAAGGGGGGATATGTTGGGCAAAAAAATCAAGGTATTT. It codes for CASWERGDMLGKKIKVF.

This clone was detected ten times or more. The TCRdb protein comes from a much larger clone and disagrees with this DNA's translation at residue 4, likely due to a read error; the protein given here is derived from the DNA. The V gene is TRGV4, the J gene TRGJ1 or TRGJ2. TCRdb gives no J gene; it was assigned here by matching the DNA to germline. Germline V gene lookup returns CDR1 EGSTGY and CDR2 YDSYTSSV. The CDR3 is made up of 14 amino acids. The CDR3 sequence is CATRDGTNYYKKLF. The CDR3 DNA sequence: TGTGCCACCCGGGATGGGACTAATTATTATAAGAAACTCTTT.

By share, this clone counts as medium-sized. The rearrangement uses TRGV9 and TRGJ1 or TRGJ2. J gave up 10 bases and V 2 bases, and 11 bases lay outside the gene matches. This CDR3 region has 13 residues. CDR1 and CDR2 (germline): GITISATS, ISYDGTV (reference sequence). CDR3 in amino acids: CALWEAPIMKKLF. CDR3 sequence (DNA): TGTGCCTTGTGGGAGGCCCCAATTATGAAGAAACTCTTT.

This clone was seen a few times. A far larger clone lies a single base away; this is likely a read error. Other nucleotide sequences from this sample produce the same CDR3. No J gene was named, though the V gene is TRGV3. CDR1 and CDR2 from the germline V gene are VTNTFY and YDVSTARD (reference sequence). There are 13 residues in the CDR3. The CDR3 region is CATWEILYYKKLF. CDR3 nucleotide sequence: TGTGCCACCTGGGAAATTTTATATTATAAGAAACTGTTT.

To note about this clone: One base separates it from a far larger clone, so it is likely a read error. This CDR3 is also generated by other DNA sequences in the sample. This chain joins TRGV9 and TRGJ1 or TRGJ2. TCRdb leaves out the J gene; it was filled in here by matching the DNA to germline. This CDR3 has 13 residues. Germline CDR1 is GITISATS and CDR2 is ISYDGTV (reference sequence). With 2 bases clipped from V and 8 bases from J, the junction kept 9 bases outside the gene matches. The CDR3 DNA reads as TGTGCCTTGTGGGAGGGAAAACCCCATAAGAAACTCTTT. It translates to CALWEGKPHKKLF.

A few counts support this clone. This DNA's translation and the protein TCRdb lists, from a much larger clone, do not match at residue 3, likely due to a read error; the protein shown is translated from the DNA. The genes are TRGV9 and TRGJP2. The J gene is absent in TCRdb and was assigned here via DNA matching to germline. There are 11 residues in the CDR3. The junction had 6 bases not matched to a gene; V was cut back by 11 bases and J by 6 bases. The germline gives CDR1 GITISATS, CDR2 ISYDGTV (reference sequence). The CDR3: CASGGDWIKTF. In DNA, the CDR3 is TGTGCCTCGGGGGGTGATTGGATCAAGACGTTT.